The clone carrying this TCR beta chain was seen more than once but under ten times. The antigen is undetermined. PCR was performed using 60 Vbeta and 13 Jbeta primers. Clones were sequenced by immunoSEQ multiplex PCR, and TCRdb holds only the in-frame ones, with some missing. The sample has roughly 180,000 clones, roughly 70% seen once. This entry comes from a study of cytomegalovirus exposure and HLA in healthy donors. Study at large: Out of 180 million or so T cells, an earlier analysis found fewer than 140 million unique TCR beta sequences in total.

Study findings and constraints: Later on, an analysis showed TCR association rates differing by HLA locus, with DRB1 the most and HLA-C the fewest.

This TCR derives from a male donor in good health and CMV-seronegative. The material sequenced was PBMCs.

The CDR3 nucleotides are TGTGCCACCAGCAGAGGCCAGGGGGCCCGCGGCTACACCTTC. This gives the protein CATSRGQGARGYTF. This chain uses TRBV15 with TRBJ1-2, with 8 bases that match TRBD1. J was trimmed by 8 bases and V by 1 base; bases with no gene match: 6. Germline V gene lookup returns CDR1 LNHNV and CDR2 YYDKDF (reference sequence). This CDR3 is 14 amino acids long.